This is a list of T cell receptor beta chains from one sample in a study of shared clonotypes between healthy human individuals. This table comes from immunoSEQ multiplex PCR, and its TCRdb copy is limited to in-frame clones, with some not included. There are approximately 2.3 million clones in the sample; just over 90% occur only once, and roughly 0.36% lies in the top ten. The sample consisted of naive CD4+ T cells from PBMCs. These receptors all come from a man aged 18 to 29 in good health. Some clones in this sample may be carry-over from other donors' samples. CDR3s include the opening cysteine and the closing phenylalanine or tryptophan. Each record gives: D gene, V gene, J gene, clone size, CDR3 protein, CDR3 DNA. D genes are given only for firm matches. Some rows mark clone size as missing; the rest say once, few, many or name a class of expanded clone.

>TRBD1|TRBV2|TRBJ1-1|-
CASTGQGRYTEAFF
TGTGCCAGCACGGGACAGGGCCGGTACACTGAAGCTTTCTTT
>-|TRBV5-4|TRBJ1-2|-
CASSFGGGEDYGYTF
TGTGCCAGCAGTTTTGGCGGGGGAGAGGACTATGGCTACACCTTC
>TRBD1|TRBV5-1|TRBJ2-7|once
CASSLTGALTYEQYF
TGCGCCAGCAGCTTGACAGGGGCGCTGACCTACGAGCAGTACTTC
>-|TRBV7-3|TRBJ2-3|-
CASSPTPFGTDTQYF
TGTGCCAGCAGCCCTACTCCGTTTGGCACAGATACGCAGTATTTT
>TRBD1|TRBV2|TRBJ2-2|-
CASSVGQVNTGELFF
TGTGCCAGCAGCGTGGGACAGGTGAACACCGGGGAGCTGTTTTTT
>TRBD1|TRBV25-1|TRBJ1-2|-
CASSAPGTGGGGGYTF
TGTGCCAGCAGTGCTCCCGGGACAGGGGGCGGCGGTGGCTACACCTTC
>TRBD1|TRBV5-6|TRBJ2-7|-
CASSLLGTAYSYEQYF
TGTGCCAGCAGCTTACTCGGGACAGCGTACTCCTACGAGCAGTACTTC
>-|TRBV9|TRBJ2-1|-
CASSVAGYTYNEQFF
TGTGCCAGCAGCGTAGCAGGGTACACCTACAATGAGCAGTTCTTC
>-|TRBV7-8|TRBJ1-2|few
CASSQGFNYGYTF
TGTGCCAGCAGCCAAGGCTTCAACTATGGCTACACCTTC
>-|TRBV7-9|TRBJ1-2|few
CASSALYGYTF
TGTGCCAGCAGCGCCCTCTATGGCTACACCTTC
>-|TRBV25-1|TRBJ1-1|-
CASSESRGRAEAFF
TGTGCCAGCAGTGAAAGTCGGGGCCGAGCTGAAGCTTTCTTT
>TRBD1|TRBV11-2|TRBJ2-2|-
CASSRGTGGTGELFF
TGTGCCAGCAGCCGCGGGACAGGGGGCACCGGGGAGCTGTTTTTT
>TRBD2|TRBV9|TRBJ2-3|-
CASSVGSSGMGDTQYF
TGTGCCAGCAGCGTAGGGTCAAGCGGGATGGGTGATACGCAGTATTTT
>-|TRBV19|TRBJ1-2|-
CASSPLGENYGYTF
TGTGCCAGTAGCCCGCTGGGGGAGAACTATGGCTACACCTTC
>TRBD2|TRBV7-2|TRBJ2-7|-
CASSAGRASYEQYF
TGTGCCAGCAGCGCGGGGAGGGCCAGCTACGAGCAGTACTTC
>TRBD1|TRBV7-2|TRBJ2-7|-
CASSERTGYEQYF
TGTGCCAGCAGCGAAAGGACAGGGTACGAGCAGTACTTC
>TRBD1|TRBV27|TRBJ1-4|-
CASSWDREKLFF
TGTGCCAGCAGTTGGGACAGGGAGAAACTGTTTTTT
>-|TRBV7-8|TRBJ1-4|-
CASSRVGGLNEKLFF
TGTGCCAGCAGCAGAGTAGGGGGTCTCAATGAAAAACTGTTTTTT
>TRBD2|TRBV7-2|TRBJ2-1|-
CASSPTGLAFDEQFF
TGTGCCAGCAGCCCAACGGGACTAGCATTCGATGAGCAGTTCTTC
>-|TRBV7-8|TRBJ2-7|once
CASSTEAGSYEQYF
TGTGCCAGCAGCACAGAGGCGGGCTCCTACGAGCAGTACTTC
>TRBD2|TRBV18|TRBJ2-7|-
CASSQGLAGTSYEQYF
TGTGCCAGCTCACAGGGACTAGCGGGTACCTCCTACGAGCAGTACTTC